These 7 T cell receptor beta chains came from one sample sequenced in a study of regulatory T cells in long-lasting Graves disease. Noted time point: persistent/refractory GD, antithyroid drugs over 5 years with positive TRAb. The TCR library was prepared using RNA isolated from PBMCs. TCR beta libraries were built with iRepertoire HTBI primers and Arm-PCR of CDR3 regions. TCRdb ran MiXCR on the multiplex PCR reads and lists one entry per CDR3 protein. The table records 600,000 to 800,000 distinct CDR3 sequences, 25% to 30% of them present only once. Material: peripheral blood mononuclear cells (PBMCs), obtained when the disease was refractory, from a patient treated with antithyroid drugs. The receptors here all came from a female donor with Graves disease.

V and J are TRBV30 and TRBJ1-5; D call uncertain. Deletions cut 5 bases from V and 1 base from J, with 15 bases between. This CDR3 contains 15 residues. The V gene's germline CDR1 is GTSNPN and CDR2 SVGIG (reference sequence). The CDR3 spells CAWVPNGLSNQPQHF. The CDR3 DNA is TGTGCCTGGGTCCCCAACGGCTTAAGCAATCAGCCCCAGCATTTT.

This chain joins TRBV5-4 and TRBJ2-7; the D gene is possibly TRBD2 (5 bases). CDR3 length: 15 amino acids. Germline V gene sequence: CDR1 SGHNT, CDR2 YYREEE (reference sequence). Between the trimmed V and J ends, which lost 4 bases and 1 base, there was a span of 15 bases. CDR3 in amino acids: CASSHGVELSYEQYF. CDR3 nucleotides: TGTGCCAGCAGCCACGGGGTAGAACTTTCCTACGAGCAGTACTTC.

V and J are TRBV20-1 and TRBJ1-2, with 7 bases matching TRBD1. Per germline, CDR1 DFQATT and CDR2 SNEGSKA (reference sequence). The J segment lost 1 base and the V segment lost 0 bases, leaving 2 bases of the junction unmatched. This CDR3 has 14 residues. This CDR3 reads CSARENRGNYGYTF. In DNA form, the CDR3 reads TGCAGTGCTAGAGAGAACAGGGGTAACTATGGCTACACCTTC.

The CDR3 here is CASSETDEQYF. The CDR3 coding sequence is TGTGCCAGCAGCGAGACTGACGAGCAGTACTTC. V and J are TRBV13 and TRBJ2-7; no clear D gene. CDR1 is PRHDT, CDR2 FYEKMQ, per germline (reference sequence). The germline V and J ends were trimmed by 5 bases and 5 bases, with 7 bases remaining between them. The CDR3 runs to 11 residues.

V is TRBV19 and J is TRBJ1-1; the D gene is possibly TRBD1 (5 bases). The CDR3 sequence is 16 residues long. Trimming cost V 5 bases and J 4 bases, with 20 bases left between them. Germline CDR1 and CDR2: LNHDA and SQIVND (reference sequence). The CDR3: CASSPRAGAQGTEAFF. In DNA, the CDR3 is TGTGCCAGTAGTCCAAGGGCAGGAGCTCAGGGCACTGAAGCTTTCTTT.

This clonotype appeared a few times. The gene calls are TRBV6-1 and TRBJ1-1, with D tentatively TRBD1 (5 bases). Germline values: CDR1 MNHNS, CDR2 SASEGT. Trimming shortened V by 5 bases and J by 8 bases, and 15 bases separated the two germline ends. The CDR3 has 13 residues. The CDR3 sequence is CASSRSGGSEAFF. The DNA for the CDR3 is TGTGCCAGCAGTCGATCGGGGGGTTCCGAAGCTTTCTTT.

The V gene is TRBV25-1, the J gene TRBJ1-2, with 7 bases lining up with TRBD1. V lost 5 bases and J lost 3; bases outside the gene matches: 3. CDR1 and CDR2 from the germline V gene are MGHDK and SYGVNS. There are 13 residues in the CDR3. CDR3 nucleotide sequence: TGTGCCAGCAGTTGGACAGGCTACTATGGCTACACCTTC. It is translated as CASSWTGYYGYTF.